This record concerns one T cell receptor (beta chain) sequence. V lost 0 bases to trimming and J lost 10 bases, with 12 bases between them. The V gene's germline CDR1 is SGHAT and CDR2 FQNNGV. CDR3 length: 13 amino acids. The sample belongs to a study of cytomegalovirus exposure and HLA in healthy donors. PCR employed 60 Vbeta and 13 Jbeta primers. Assay used: immunoSEQ multiplex PCR; TCRdb lists only in-frame clones, some missing. The sample includes about 130,000 clones. This TCR derives from a woman aged 55-70 years in good health and CMV-seronegative. Sequencing was carried out using PBMCs. V gene TRBV11-2 combines with J gene TRBJ1-1; D is unclear. The CDR3: CASSLEMQAGAFF. CDR3 nucleotides: TGTGCCAGCAGCTTAGAAATGCAGGCGGGAGCTTTCTTT. Complete variable domain (other parts from reference TRBV11-2 and TRBJ1-1): EAGVAQSPRYKIIEKRQSVAFWCNPISGHATLYWYQQILGQGPKLLIQFQNNGVVDDSQLPKDRFSAERLKGVDSTLKIQPAKLEDSAVYLCASSLEMQAGAFFGQGTRLTVV.